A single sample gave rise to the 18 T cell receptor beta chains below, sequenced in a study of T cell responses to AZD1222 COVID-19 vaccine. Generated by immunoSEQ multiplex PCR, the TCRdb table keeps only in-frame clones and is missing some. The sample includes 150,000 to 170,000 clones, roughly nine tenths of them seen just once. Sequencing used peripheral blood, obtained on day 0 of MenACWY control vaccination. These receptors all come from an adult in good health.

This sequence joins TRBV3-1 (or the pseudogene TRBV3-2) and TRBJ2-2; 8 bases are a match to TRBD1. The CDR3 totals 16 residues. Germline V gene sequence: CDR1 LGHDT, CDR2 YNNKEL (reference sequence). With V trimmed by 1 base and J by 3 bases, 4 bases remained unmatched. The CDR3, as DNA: TGTGCCAGCAGCCAAGGACAGGGGATGGACACCGGGGAGCTGTTTTTT. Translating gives CASSQGQGMDTGELFF.

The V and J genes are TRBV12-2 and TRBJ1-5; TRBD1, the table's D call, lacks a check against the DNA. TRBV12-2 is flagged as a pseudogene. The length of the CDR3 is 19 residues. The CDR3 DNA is TGTGCAAGTCGCTTACGGCCGGGACAGCAAGCCCATAGCAATCAGCCCCAGCATTTT. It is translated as CASRLRPGQQAHSNQPQHF.

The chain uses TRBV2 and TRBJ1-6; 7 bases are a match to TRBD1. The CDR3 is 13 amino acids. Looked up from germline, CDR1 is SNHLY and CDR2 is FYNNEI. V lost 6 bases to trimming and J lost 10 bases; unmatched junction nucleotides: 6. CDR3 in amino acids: CASRGTDISPLHF. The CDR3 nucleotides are TGTGCCAGCAGAGGGACAGATATATCACCCCTCCACTTT. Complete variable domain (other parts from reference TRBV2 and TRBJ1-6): EPEVTQTPSHQVTQMGQEVILRCVPISNHLYFYWYRQILGQKVEFLVSFYNNEISEKSEIFDDQFSVERPDGSNFTLKIRSTKLEDSAMYFCASRGTDISPLHFGNGTRLTVT.

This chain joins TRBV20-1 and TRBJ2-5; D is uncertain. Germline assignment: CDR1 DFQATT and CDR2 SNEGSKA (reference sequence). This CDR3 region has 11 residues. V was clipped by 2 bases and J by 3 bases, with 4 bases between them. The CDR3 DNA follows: TGCAGTGCTAGAAAAAAAGAGACCCAGTACTTC. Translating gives CSARKKETQYF.

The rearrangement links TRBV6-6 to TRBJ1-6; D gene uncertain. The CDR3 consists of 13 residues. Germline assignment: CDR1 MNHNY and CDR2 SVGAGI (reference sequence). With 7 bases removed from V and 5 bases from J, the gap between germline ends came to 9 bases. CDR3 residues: CASIAAHNSPLHF. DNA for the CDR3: TGTGCCAGCATCGCCGCCCATAATTCACCCCTCCACTTT.

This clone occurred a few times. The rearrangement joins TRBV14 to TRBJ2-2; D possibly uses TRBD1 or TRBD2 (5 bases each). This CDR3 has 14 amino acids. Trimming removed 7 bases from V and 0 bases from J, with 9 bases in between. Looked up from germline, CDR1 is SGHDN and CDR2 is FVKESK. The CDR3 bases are TGTGCCAGCATGAGGGGTTCGAACACCGGGGAGCTGTTTTTT. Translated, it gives CASMRGSNTGELFF. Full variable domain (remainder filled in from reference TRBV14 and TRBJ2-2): EAGVTQFPSHSVIEKGQTVTLRCDPISGHDNLYWYRRVMGKEIKFLLHFVKESKQDESGMPNNRFLAERTGGTYSTLKVQPAELEDSGVYFCASMRGSNTGELFFGEGSRLTVL.

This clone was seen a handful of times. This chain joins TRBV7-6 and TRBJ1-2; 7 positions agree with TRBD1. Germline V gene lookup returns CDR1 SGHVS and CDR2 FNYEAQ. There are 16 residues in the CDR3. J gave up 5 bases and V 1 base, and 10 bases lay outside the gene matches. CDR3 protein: CASSLGEGALVYGYTF. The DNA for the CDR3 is TGTGCCAGCAGCTTAGGGGAGGGGGCGCTAGTATATGGCTACACCTTC.

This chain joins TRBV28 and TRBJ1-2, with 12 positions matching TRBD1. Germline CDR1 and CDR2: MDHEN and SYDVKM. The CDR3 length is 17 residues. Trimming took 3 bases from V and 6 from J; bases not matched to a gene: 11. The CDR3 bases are TGTGCCAGCAGTTTTCTAGGCCGGGACAGGGGGCAAGATGGCTACACCTTC. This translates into CASSFLGRDRGQDGYTF.

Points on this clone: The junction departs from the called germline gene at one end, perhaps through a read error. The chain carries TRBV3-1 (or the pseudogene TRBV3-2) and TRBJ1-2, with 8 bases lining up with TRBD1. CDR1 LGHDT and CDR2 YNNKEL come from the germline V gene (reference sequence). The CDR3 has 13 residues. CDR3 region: CASSQERQGAHHF. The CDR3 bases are TGTGCCAGCAGCCAAGAGAGGCAGGGGGCCCACCACTTC.

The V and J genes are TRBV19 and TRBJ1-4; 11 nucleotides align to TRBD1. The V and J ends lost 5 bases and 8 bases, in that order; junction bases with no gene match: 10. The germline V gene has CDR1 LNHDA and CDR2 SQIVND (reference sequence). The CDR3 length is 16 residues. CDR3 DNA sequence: TGTGCCAGTAGTCCGGACAGGGGGCGCGGAGGAGAAAAACTGTTTTTT. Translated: CASSPDRGRGGEKLFF.

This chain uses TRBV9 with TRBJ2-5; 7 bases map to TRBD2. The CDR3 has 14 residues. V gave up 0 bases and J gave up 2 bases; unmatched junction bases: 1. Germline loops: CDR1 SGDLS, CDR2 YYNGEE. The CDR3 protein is CASSVAGGQETQYF. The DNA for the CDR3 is TGTGCCAGCAGCGTAGCGGGAGGACAAGAGACCCAGTACTTC. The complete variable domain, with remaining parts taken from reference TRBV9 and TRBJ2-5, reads DSGVTQTPKHLITATGQRVTLRCSPRSGDLSVYWYQQSLDQGLQFLIQYYNGEERAKGNILERFSAQQFPDLHSELNLSSLELGDSALYFCASSVAGGQETQYFGPGTRLLVL.

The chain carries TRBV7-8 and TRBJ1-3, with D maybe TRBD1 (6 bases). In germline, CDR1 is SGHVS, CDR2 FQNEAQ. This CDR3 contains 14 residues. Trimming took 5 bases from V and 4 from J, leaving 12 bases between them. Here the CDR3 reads CASSPGQIGNTIYF. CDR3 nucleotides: TGTGCCAGCAGCCCAGGACAGATAGGAAACACCATATATTTT.

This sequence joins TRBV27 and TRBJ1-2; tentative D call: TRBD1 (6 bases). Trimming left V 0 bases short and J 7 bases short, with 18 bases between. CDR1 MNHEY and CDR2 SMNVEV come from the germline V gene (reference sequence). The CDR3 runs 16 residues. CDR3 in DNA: TGTGCCAGCAGTTTATCGTGGGCCGCCAGGGGAGGTGGCTACACCTTC. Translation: CASSLSWAARGGGYTF.

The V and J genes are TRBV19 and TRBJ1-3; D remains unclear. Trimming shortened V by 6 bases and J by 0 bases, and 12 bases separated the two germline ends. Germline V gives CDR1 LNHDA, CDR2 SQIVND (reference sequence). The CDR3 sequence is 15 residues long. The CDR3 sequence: CASRLDWTSGNTIYF. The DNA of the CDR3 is TGTGCCAGTAGGCTGGACTGGACCTCTGGAAACACCATATATTTT.

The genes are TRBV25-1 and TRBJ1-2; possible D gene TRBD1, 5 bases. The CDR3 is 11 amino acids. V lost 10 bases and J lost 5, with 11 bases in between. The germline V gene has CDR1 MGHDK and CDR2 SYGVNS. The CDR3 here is CATAGGYGYTF. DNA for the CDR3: TGTGCCACCGCGGGGGGGTATGGCTACACCTTC.

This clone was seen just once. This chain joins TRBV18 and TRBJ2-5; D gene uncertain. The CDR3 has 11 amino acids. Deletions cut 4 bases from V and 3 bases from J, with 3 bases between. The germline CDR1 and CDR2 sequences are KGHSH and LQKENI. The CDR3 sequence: CASSLKETQYF. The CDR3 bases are TGTGCCAGCTCACTTAAAGAGACCCAGTACTTC.

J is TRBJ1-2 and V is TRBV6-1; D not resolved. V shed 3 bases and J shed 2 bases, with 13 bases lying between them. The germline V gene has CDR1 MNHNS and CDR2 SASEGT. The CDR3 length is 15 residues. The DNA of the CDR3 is TGTGCCAGCAGTGAGGGTCCTGGGCAGAACTATGGCTACACCTTC. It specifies CASSEGPGQNYGYTF.

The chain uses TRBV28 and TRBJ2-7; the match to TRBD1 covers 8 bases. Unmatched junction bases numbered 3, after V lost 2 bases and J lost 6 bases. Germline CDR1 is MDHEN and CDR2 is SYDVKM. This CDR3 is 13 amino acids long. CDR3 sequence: CASSLPDRGEQYV. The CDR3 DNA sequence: TGTGCCAGCAGTTTACCCGACAGGGGCGAGCAGTACGTC.